This T cell receptor beta chain originates from a study of blood T cells in healthy people across ages. Study results and caveats: Long-lived and aged donors differed, with more naive CD4+ cells and higher diversity in the long-lived. Older age went with lower TCR beta diversity per million T cells, in a roughly linear way. Diversity figures derived from one million T cells were judged to underestimate the true value.

Germline CDR1 is SEHNR and CDR2 is FQNEAQ (reference sequence). V shed 8 bases, J shed 10 bases, and the junction held 10 bases outside the gene matches. The CDR3 totals 12 residues. For the second PCR, which ran for about 6 to 11 cycles, a sample-barcoded 5' primer and a J-beta primer mix were used. TCRdb re-called the 5' RACE reads with MiXCR, one entry per CDR3 protein. The sample holds some 1.5 million distinct CDR3 sequences, 28% seen once. This clonotype was seen repeatedly, ten times or more. As yet, its antigen is unknown. This rearrangement joins TRBV7-9 to TRBJ2-7, with TRBD2 matching over 8 bases. This clonotype originated in a woman between 25 and 40 years old in good health. Sequencing used blood. The CDR3 DNA reads TGTGCCAGCCACGGCGGGGGGTCCATCCAGTACTTC. It yields the protein CASHGGGSIQYF.